Reported below is one T cell receptor (beta chain). The antigen it recognizes is unknown. Qualities for individual bases were not recorded, and no much larger clone is one base off. This record comes from a study of OX40 agonist ivuxolimab in advanced cancers. The study in broad terms: Ivuxolimab was an agonistic, fully human IgG2 monoclonal antibody directed against OX40 (CD134), a costimulatory receptor. Intravenous ivuxolimab was administered to patients every 2 weeks at six dose levels: 0.01, 0.1, 0.3, 1.5, 3 and 10 mg/kg. Of the roughly 51 patients in dose escalation, about 20 had hepatocellular carcinoma, some 15 had melanoma, 9 had renal cell carcinoma and 9 had head and neck cancer. A male proportion of 70% to 90% and a mean age of approximately 55 years, ranging from roughly 23 to 85, were recorded for the dose-escalation cohort. Patients were allowed to have had prior anti-PD-1, anti-PD-L1 or anti-CTLA-4 therapy, and approximately 41% of the dose-escalation patients had previously received checkpoint inhibitors. Three dose-escalation patients achieved partial responses, one with hepatocellular carcinoma and two with cutaneous melanoma. Peripheral TCRbeta sequencing aimed to test whether ivuxolimab altered TCR sequence diversity and caused clonal T-cell expansion. The paper covers the monotherapy dose-escalation part of the phase I ivuxolimab trial, which included N of about 50 patients. Overall study results and their limits: On average, CD8+ T cells showed more expanded clones than CD4+ T cells after ivuxolimab. In the 0.1-3.0 mg/kg groups, partial responders were among the patients with the lowest normalized peripheral clonal expansion, particularly in CD8+ T cells. Low levels of normalized T-cell clonal expansion were also seen in some patients who did not respond. At doses of 0.1 to 3.0 mg/kg, clonal expansion of both CD4+ and CD8+ T cells in blood was seen between baseline and week 6. The antigen specificity of the clonally expanded peripheral T cells was not determined.

Patients with autoimmune disease history or receiving systemic immunosuppression were excluded from the trial. In every dose cohort, peripheral blood was drawn for TCR sequencing at baseline, cycle 4 day 1, and cycle 7 day 1. Samples came from an open-label, multicenter, first-in-human phase I dose-escalation trial of ivuxolimab. Adults with locally advanced or metastatic head and neck squamous cell, hepatocellular, melanoma or renal cell carcinoma were enrolled in the trial. Before TCR sequencing, CD4+ T cells and CD8+ T cells from peripheral blood were sorted into separate populations. Genomic DNA was isolated from the sorted cells so that the TCRbeta CDR3 region could be sequenced. TCRbeta CDR3 regions were sequenced using the immunoSEQ Assay. TCRdb carries this immuneACCESS record with in-frame sequences only. Its versions omit some clonotypes, under half of them owing to an unresolved V gene in the studies checked, with the rest unexplained. The sample contains tens of thousands of clones, approximately 87% of them found a single time. In total, the top ten clones hold roughly 3.7% of the sample.

The CDR3 covers 14 residues, taking in both the cysteine and the phenylalanine. The retained sequence is limited to the CDR3, 42 bases, with the frame set at the first base. The germline V end is reduced by 1 base and the J end by 6 bases; junction bases left unmatched: 1. For CDR1 and CDR2, the germline V gene (reference sequence) lists LNHDA and SQIVND. This material consisted of CD4+ or CD8+ T cells sorted from blood, taken in a trial of the OX40 agonist ivuxolimab. The chain is encoded by TRBV19 joined to TRBJ1-5, with 9 bases in between that match TRBD1. This receptor was taken from an adult with an advanced solid tumor such as melanoma, head and neck, liver or kidney cancer. For the CDR3, the sequence is CASSIGQGGQPQHF. The DNA reads as follows: TGTGCCAGTAGTATAGGACAGGGGGGTCAGCCCCAGCATTTT.